The clone carrying this T cell receptor (beta chain) was seen a single time. Other DNA sequences within the sample encode an identical CDR3. Method: immunoSEQ multiplex PCR; TCRdb's copy keeps in-frame clones and lacks some. Of approximately 350,000 clones listed, roughly 90% are singletons. The source of the sample is a study of blood T cell repertoires in COVID-19. The CDR3 loop spans 15 amino acids. Trimming removed 5 bases from V and 6 bases from J; junction bases left unmatched: 6. CDR1 and CDR2 (germline): SGHRS, YFSETQ. The TCR comes from a middle-aged man with acute or convalescent COVID-19. This rearrangement joins TRBV5-1 to TRBJ1-6; TRBD1 aligns across 9 bases. The sequencing sample was made of peripheral blood. The CDR3 coding sequence is TGCGCCAGCAGTCTGGGACAGGGAGGTAATTCACCCCTCCACTTT. This sequence encodes CASSLGQGGNSPLHF.